Below are 13 T cell receptor beta chains sequenced from a single sample in a study of cytomegalovirus exposure and HLA in healthy donors. The PCR made use of 60 Vbeta and 13 Jbeta primers. The data were produced by immunoSEQ multiplex PCR, yet TCRdb's version contains in-frame clones alone and is incomplete. The sample lists about 160,000 clones; 75% to 80% were seen once. Sequenced sample: PBMCs. Every receptor here comes from a woman in her thirties or forties in good health and CMV-seronegative.

This clone has more than one count but fewer than ten. The chain combines TRBV29-1 with TRBJ1-1; no clear D gene. CDR1 and CDR2 from the germline V gene are SQVTM and ANQGSEA. Trimming pared 0 bases from V and 1 base from J, leaving 6 bases between. This CDR3 is built from 13 residues. This CDR3 reads CSVEDRGNTEAFF. The CDR3, as DNA: TGCAGCGTTGAAGATCGGGGGAACACTGAAGCTTTCTTT.

The chain is built from TRBV29-1 and TRBJ2-2; D possibly corresponds to TRBD1 (5 bases). The length of the CDR3 is 14 residues. Germline CDR1 reads SQVTM; CDR2 reads ANQGSEA. Trimming removed 7 bases at V and 0 bases at J, with 12 bases between. CDR3 DNA sequence: TGCAGCGCACTAAGGGGCCCGAACACCGGGGAGCTGTTTTTT. It codes for CSALRGPNTGELFF.

This clone appeared a few times. This chain links TRBV4-1 with TRBJ1-1; D is uncertain. Germline V gene data show CDR1 as MGHRA and CDR2 as YSYEKL. The CDR3 has 14 residues. Trimming stripped 0 bases from V and 4 bases from J, with 9 bases between. CDR3 coding DNA: TGCGCCAGCAGCCAAGATGGGAGAGTCACTGAAGCTTTCTTT. Its translation is CASSQDGRVTEAFF.

This clone has only a few counts. The chain uses TRBV28 and TRBJ2-7, with TRBD1 as a possible D gene (5 bases). Germline CDR1 reads MDHEN; CDR2 reads SYDVKM. V was shortened by 5 bases and J by 3 bases, with 20 bases between the two germline ends. This CDR3 spans 16 amino acids. DNA of the CDR3: TGTGCCAGCAGTATCGGTCGGGCTTACGGACACTACGAGCAGTACTTC. Protein: CASSIGRAYGHYEQYF.

The chain joins TRBV18 to TRBJ2-2, with 13 bases identical to TRBD2. The germline gives CDR1 KGHSH, CDR2 LQKENI. V lost 2 bases and J lost 4; bases outside the gene matches: 1. The CDR3 has 16 residues. The CDR3 region is CASSPTSGGVTGELFF. Written as DNA, the CDR3 is TGTGCCAGCTCACCAACTAGCGGGGGGGTCACCGGGGAGCTGTTTTTT.

The V and J genes are TRBV10-1 and TRBJ2-3; the D gene is possibly TRBD2 (6 bases). The CDR3 runs 14 residues. Germline assignment: CDR1 WNHNN and CDR2 SYGVQD (reference sequence). Trimming shortened V by 6 bases and J by 6 bases, and 16 bases separated the two germline ends. CDR3 DNA sequence: TGCGCCAGCAGCCGACTAGTCCAAGGGGATACGCAGTATTTT. Residues: CASSRLVQGDTQYF.

The chain carries TRBV18 and TRBJ1-5, with 10 bases identical to TRBD1. The CDR3 is made up of 14 amino acids. The germline CDR1 and CDR2 sequences are KGHSH and LQKENI. V shed 3 bases and J 7 bases; nucleotides not matched to a gene: 3. This CDR3 reads CASSPGQGDQPQHF. CDR3 DNA: TGTGCCAGCTCACCCGGACAGGGGGACCAGCCCCAGCATTTT.

The sample holds a few counts of this clone. The CDR3 bases are TGTGCCAGCAGTTACTCGAGCGCAATGAACACTGAAGCTTTCTTT. It codes for CASSYSSAMNTEAFF. The chain links TRBV6-5 to TRBJ1-1; D call uncertain. Germline V gene sequence: CDR1 MNHEY, CDR2 SVGAGI. The CDR3 contains 15 residues. V lost 0 bases to trimming and J lost 0 bases, with 8 bases between them.

A few counts support this clone. The gene calls are TRBV15 and TRBJ2-7; 7 positions match TRBD1. Germline V CDR1 and CDR2: LNHNV, YYDKDF (reference sequence). V gave up 11 bases and J gave up 3 bases; unmatched junction bases: 4. This CDR3 has 11 amino acids. CDR3: CASGTVYEQYF. The CDR3 nucleotides are TGTGCCTCGGGGACAGTCTACGAGCAGTACTTC.

V usage is TRBV7-6 and J usage is TRBJ2-5; the D gene is possibly TRBD2 (5 bases). Trimming stripped 4 bases from V and 4 bases from J, with 13 bases between. Germline-derived CDR1 and CDR2 are SGHVS and FNYEAQ. The CDR3 is 14 amino acids. CDR3 residues: CASSYTAATETQYF. CDR3 sequence (DNA): TGTGCCAGCAGCTATACAGCGGCCACAGAGACCCAGTACTTC.

The V gene is TRBV19, the J gene TRBJ1-1, with 8 bases fitting TRBD1. The CDR3 has 14 residues. The V segment lost 6 bases and the J segment 1 base; nucleotides outside the gene matches: 4. Germline CDR1 LNHDA, CDR2 SQIVND (reference sequence). Here the CDR3 reads CASRRTGKNTEAFF. The CDR3 DNA sequence: TGTGCCAGTAGAAGGACAGGGAAGAACACTGAAGCTTTCTTT.

The chain employs TRBV6-1 and TRBJ1-1; possible D gene TRBD1, 5 bases. V was pared by 2 bases and J by 0 bases, with 16 bases between. The CDR3 loop spans 17 amino acids. CDR1 and CDR2 (germline): MNHNS, SASEGT. CDR3 region: CASSEYSPWGMNTEAFF. CDR3 in DNA: TGTGCCAGCAGTGAATACAGCCCATGGGGCATGAACACTGAAGCTTTCTTT.

V gene TRBV7-9 combines with J gene TRBJ2-7, with a possible D match to TRBD2 (5 bases). This CDR3 is 16 amino acids long. Germline V lookup: CDR1 SEHNR, CDR2 FQNEAQ (reference sequence). Deletions cut 5 bases from V and 3 bases from J, with 20 bases between. The CDR3 bases are TGTGCCAGCAGCCCCGAAAGCCACAGAGGGTTCTACGAGCAGTACTTC. Translating gives CASSPESHRGFYEQYF.